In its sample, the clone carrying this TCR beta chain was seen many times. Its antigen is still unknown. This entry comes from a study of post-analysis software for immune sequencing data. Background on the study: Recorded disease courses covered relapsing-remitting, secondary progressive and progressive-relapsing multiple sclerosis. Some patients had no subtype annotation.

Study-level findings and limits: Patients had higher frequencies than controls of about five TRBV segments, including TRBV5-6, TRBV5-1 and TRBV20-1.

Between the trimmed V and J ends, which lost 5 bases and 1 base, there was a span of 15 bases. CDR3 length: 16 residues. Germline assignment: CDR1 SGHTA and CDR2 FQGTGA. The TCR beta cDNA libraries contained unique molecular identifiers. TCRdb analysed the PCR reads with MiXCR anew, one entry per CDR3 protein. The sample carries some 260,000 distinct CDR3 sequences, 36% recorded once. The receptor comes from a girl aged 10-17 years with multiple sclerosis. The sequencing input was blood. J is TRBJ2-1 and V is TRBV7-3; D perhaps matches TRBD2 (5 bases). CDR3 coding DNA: TGTGCCAGCAGCCCCGAGGCGCGGACTTCCTACAATGAGCAGTTCTTC. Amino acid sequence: CASSPEARTSYNEQFF. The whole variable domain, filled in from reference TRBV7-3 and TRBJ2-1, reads GAGVSQTPSNKVTEKGKYVELRCDPISGHTALYWYRQSLGQGPEFLIYFQGTGAADDSGLPNDRFFAVRPEGSVSTLKIQRTERGDSAVYLCASSPEARTSYNEQFFGPGTRLTVL.